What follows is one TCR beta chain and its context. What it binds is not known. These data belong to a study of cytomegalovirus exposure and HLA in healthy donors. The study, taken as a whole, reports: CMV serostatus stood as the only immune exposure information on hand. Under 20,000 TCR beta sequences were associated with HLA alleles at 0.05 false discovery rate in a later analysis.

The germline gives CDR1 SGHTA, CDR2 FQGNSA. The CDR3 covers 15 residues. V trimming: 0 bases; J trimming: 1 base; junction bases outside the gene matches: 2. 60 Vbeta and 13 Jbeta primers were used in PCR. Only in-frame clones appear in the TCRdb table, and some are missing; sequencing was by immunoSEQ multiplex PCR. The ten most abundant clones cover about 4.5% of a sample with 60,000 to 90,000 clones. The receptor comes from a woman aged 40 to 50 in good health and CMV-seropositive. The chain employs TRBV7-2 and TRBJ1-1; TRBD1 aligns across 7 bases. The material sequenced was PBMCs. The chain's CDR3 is CASSLAEGANTEAFF. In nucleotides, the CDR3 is TGTGCCAGCAGCTTAGCGGAGGGGGCGAACACTGAAGCTTTCTTT.